The sequence of this T cell receptor beta chain was determined in a study of response to subunit inactivated influenza vaccine. TCRdb re-called the RT-PCR reads through MiXCR, storing one row per CDR3 protein. Among 610,000 or so distinct CDR3 sequences, roughly 15% were seen once, and the ten largest hold over 8.5%. With 3 bases removed from V and 0 bases from J, the gap between germline ends came to 11 bases. Germline CDR1 is LNHDA and CDR2 is SQIVND (reference sequence). The CDR3 spans 16 residues. This chain connects TRBV19 to TRBJ2-2, with a tentative D call TRBD2 (6 bases). The sequence was obtained from a man aged 45-65 years who received an inactivated influenza vaccine. This specimen was PBMCs from blood, taken approximately 13 days after vaccination. The CDR3 region is CASSIMAGTNTGELFF. DNA for the CDR3: TGTGCCAGTAGTATCATGGCGGGGACGAACACCGGGGAGCTGTTTTTT.